This T cell receptor (beta chain) emerged from a study of CD8 T cells in ankylosing spondylitis. The study, taken as a whole, reports: Clones that were linked to disease were CD8+ and were relatively rare in peripheral blood. Earlier authors reported some of these motif variants in reactive arthritis synovial fluid and blood. Reports say disease-linked clones showed up significantly more in matched ankylosing spondylitis synovial fluid.

Germline values: CDR1 SGHVS, CDR2 FNYEAQ. CDR3 length: 12 residues. V lost 5 bases to trimming and J lost 6 bases, with 11 bases between them. There are many counts of this clonotype. What it recognizes is unknown. In making TCR beta libraries, quantitative 5'-RACE with molecular barcodes was used. TCRdb re-derived calls from the 5' RACE reads in MiXCR, one entry per CDR3 protein. Here the sample spans around 210,000 distinct CDR3 sequences, under 8.5% being singletons. Material for sequencing was blood, either unsorted or a sorted T cell fraction (not recorded which). This receptor was identified in a female donor with ankylosing spondylitis or in good health (not recorded which). V is TRBV7-6 and J is TRBJ2-7; tentatively, D is TRBD2 (7 bases). The CDR3 sequence is CASSGGGGEQYF. The CDR3 DNA sequence: TGTGCCAGCAGCGGCGGGGGCGGCGAGCAGTACTTC.